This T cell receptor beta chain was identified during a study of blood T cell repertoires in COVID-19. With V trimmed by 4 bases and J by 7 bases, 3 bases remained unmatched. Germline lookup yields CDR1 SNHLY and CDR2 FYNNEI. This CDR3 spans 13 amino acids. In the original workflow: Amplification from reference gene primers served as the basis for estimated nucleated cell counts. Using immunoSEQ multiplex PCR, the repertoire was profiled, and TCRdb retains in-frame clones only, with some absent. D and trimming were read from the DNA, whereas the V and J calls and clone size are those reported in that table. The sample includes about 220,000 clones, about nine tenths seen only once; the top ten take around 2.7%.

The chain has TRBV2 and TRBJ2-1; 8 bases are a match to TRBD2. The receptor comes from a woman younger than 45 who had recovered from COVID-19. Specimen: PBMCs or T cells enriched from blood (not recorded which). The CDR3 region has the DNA TGTGCCAGCAGTGGTGAGCGGGGGAATGAGCAGTTCTTC. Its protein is CASSGERGNEQFF.